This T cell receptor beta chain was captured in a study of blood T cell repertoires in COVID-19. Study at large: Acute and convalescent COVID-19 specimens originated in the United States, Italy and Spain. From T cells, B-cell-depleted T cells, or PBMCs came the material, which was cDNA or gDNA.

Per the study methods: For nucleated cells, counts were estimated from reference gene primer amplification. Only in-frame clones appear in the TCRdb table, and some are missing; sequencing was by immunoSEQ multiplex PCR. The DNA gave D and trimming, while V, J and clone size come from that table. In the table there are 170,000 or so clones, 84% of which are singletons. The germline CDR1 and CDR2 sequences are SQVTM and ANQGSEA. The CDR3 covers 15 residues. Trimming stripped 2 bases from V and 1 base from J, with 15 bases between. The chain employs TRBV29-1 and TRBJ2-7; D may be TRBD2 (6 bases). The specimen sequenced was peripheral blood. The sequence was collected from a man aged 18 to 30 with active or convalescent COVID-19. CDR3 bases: TGCAGCGTTGAAATCGGGCGGGACGGATCCTACGAGCAGTACTTC. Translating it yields CSVEIGRDGSYEQYF.